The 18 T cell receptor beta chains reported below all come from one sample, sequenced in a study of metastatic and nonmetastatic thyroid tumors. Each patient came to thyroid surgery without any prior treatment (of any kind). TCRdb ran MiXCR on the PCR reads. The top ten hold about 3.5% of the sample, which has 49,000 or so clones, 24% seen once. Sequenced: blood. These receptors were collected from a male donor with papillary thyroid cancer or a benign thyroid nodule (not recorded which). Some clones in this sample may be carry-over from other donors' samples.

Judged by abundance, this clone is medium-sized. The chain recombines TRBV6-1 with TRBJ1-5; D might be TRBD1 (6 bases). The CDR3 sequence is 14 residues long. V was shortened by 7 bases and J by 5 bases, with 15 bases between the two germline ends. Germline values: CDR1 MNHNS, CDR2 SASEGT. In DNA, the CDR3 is TGTGCCAGCATTTTAATACAGGGCGATCAGCCCCAGCATTTT. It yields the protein CASILIQGDQPQHF.

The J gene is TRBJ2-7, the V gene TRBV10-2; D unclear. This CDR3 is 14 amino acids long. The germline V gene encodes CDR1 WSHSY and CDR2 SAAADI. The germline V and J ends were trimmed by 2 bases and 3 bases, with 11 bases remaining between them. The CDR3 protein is CASSEPGVHYEQYF. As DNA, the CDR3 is TGCGCCAGCAGTGAGCCAGGCGTACACTACGAGCAGTACTTC.

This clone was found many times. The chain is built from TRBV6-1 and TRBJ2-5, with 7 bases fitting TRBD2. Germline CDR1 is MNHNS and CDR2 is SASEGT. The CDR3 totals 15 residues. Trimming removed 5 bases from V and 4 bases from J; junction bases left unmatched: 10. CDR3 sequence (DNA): TGTGCCAGCAGTTTTCAGGCGGGAGTGCGAGAGACCCAGTACTTC. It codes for CASSFQAGVRETQYF.

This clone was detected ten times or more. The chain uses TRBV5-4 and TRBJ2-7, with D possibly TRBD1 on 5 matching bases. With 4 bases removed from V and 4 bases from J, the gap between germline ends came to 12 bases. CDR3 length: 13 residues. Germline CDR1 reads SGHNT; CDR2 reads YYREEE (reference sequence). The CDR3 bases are TGTGCCAGCAGCCCATCCAAGGGGTACGAGCAGTACTTC. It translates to CASSPSKGYEQYF. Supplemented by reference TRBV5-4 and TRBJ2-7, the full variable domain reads ETGVTQSPTHLIKTRGQQVTLRCSSQSGHNTVSWYQQALGQGPQFIFQYYREEENGRGNFPPRFSGLQFPNYSSELNVNALELDDSALYLCASSPSKGYEQYFGPGTRLTVT.

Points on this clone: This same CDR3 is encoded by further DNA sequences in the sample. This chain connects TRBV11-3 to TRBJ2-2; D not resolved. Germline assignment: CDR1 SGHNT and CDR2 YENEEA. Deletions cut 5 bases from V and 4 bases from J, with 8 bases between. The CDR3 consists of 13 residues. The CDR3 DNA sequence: TGTGCCAGCAGCCTATTTAGCACCGGGGAGCTGTTTTTT. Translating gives CASSLFSTGELFF.

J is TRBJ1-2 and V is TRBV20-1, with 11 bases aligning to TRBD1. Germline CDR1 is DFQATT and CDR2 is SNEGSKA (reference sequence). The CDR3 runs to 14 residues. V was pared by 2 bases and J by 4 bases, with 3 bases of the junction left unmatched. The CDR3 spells CSARSGTGGYGYTF. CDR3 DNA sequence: TGCAGTGCTAGATCCGGGACAGGGGGCTATGGCTACACCTTC.

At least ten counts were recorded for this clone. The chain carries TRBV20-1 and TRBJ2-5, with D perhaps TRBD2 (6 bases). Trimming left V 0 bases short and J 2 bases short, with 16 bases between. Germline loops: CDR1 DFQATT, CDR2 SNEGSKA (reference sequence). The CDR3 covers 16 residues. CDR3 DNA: TGCAGTGCTAGAGATTGGGGCGGGACTCTTCAAGAGACCCAGTACTTC. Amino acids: CSARDWGGTLQETQYF.

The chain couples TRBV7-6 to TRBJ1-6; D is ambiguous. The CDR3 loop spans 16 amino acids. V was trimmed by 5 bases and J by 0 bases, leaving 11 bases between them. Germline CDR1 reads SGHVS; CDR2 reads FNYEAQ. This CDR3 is CASSESRSSYNSPLHF. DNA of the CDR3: TGTGCCAGCAGCGAATCCAGGAGCTCCTATAATTCACCCCTCCACTTT.

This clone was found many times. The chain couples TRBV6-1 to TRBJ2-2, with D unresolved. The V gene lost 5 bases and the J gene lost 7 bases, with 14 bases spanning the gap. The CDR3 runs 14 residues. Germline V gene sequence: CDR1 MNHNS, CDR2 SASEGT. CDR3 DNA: TGTGCCAGCAGTTTAGGCCAGCCCCGCGGGGAGCTGTTTTTT. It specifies CASSLGQPRGELFF.

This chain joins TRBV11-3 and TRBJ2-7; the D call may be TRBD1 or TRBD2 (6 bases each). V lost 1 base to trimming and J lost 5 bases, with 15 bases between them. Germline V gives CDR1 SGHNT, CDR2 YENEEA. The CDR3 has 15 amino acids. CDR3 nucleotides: TGTGCCAGCAGCTTAGGACGTCTCGGGGGCGACGAGCAGTACTTC. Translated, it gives CASSLGRLGGDEQYF.

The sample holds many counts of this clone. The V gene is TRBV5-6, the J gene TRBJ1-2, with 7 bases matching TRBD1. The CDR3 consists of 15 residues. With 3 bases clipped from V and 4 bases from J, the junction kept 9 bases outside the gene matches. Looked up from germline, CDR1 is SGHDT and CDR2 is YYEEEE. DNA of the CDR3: TGTGCCAGCAGCTCCCGACAGGGTGTCACCTATGGCTACACCTTC. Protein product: CASSSRQGVTYGYTF. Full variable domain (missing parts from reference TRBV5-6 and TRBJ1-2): DAGVTQSPTHLIKTRGQQVTLRCSPKSGHDTVSWYQQALGQGPQFIFQYYEEEERQRGNFPDRFSGHQFPNYSSELNVNALLLGDSALYLCASSSRQGVTYGYTFGSGTRLTVV.

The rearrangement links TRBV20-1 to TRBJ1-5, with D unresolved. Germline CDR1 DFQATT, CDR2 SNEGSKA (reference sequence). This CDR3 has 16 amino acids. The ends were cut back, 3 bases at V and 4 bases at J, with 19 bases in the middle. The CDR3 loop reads CSARGRASGGNQPQHF. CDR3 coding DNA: TGCAGTGCTAGGGGGAGGGCGAGCGGAGGGAATCAGCCCCAGCATTTT.

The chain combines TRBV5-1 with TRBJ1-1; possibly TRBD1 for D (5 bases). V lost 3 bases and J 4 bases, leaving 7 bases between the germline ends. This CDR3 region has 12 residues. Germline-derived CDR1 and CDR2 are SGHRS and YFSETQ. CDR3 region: CASSSGATEAFF. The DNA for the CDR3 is TGCGCCAGCAGCTCCGGGGCCACTGAAGCTTTCTTT.

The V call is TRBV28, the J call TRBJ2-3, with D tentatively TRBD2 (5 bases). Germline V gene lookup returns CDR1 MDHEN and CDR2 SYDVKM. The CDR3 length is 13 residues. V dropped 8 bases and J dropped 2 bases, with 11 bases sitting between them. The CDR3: CASGEFHTDTQYF. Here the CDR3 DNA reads TGTGCCAGCGGGGAGTTTCACACAGATACGCAGTATTTT.

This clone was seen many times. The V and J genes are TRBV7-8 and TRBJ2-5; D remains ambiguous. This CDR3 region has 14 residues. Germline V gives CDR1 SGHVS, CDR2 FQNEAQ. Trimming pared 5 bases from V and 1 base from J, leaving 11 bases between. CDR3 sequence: CASSRPSGQETQYF. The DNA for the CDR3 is TGTGCCAGCAGCCGCCCCAGTGGCCAAGAGACCCAGTACTTC.

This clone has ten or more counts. In DNA form, the CDR3 reads TGTGCCAGCAGCCAAGATTTATACTTGGGGCAGTACTTC. It is translated as CASSQDLYLGQYF. J is TRBJ2-7 and V is TRBV14; D gene ambiguous. CDR1 SGHDN and CDR2 FVKESK come from the germline V gene. This CDR3 comprises 13 residues. V was cut by 0 bases and J by 9 bases, with 12 bases left in between.

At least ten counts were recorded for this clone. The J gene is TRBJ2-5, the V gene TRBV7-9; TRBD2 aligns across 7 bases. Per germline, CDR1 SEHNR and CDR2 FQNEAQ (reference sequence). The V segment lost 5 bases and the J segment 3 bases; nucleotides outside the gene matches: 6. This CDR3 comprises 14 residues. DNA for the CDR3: TGTGCCAGCAGCCCTGCGGGAGTAGAAGAGACCCAGTACTTC. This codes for CASSPAGVEETQYF.

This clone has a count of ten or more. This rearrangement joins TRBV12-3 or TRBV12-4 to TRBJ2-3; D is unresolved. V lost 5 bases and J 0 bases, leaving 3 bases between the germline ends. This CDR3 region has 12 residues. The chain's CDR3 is CASSLSTDTQYF. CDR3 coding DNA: TGTGCCAGCAGTCTCAGCACAGATACGCAGTATTTT.